The present T cell receptor (beta chain) was sequenced within a study of metastatic and nonmetastatic thyroid tumors. Among the patients, none had received any treatment before thyroid surgery. TCRdb reanalyzed the PCR reads via MiXCR. The sample lists 25,000 to 30,000 clones, roughly 4% occurring once. This clone was seen repeatedly, ten times or more. This receptor was obtained from a male donor with papillary thyroid cancer or a benign thyroid nodule (not recorded which). Some clones in this sample may be carry-over from other donors' samples. Sequences were obtained from blood.

CDR3 region: CASSTPGPRVYEQYF. CDR3 DNA sequence: TGTGCCAGCAGTACTCCGGGACCCAGGGTCTACGAGCAGTACTTC. The chain links TRBV11-3 to TRBJ2-7; TRBD1 or TRBD2 may be the D gene (5 bases each). Germline assignment: CDR1 SGHNT and CDR2 YENEEA. The CDR3 extends over 15 amino acids. V was clipped by 6 bases and J by 3 bases, with 18 bases between them.